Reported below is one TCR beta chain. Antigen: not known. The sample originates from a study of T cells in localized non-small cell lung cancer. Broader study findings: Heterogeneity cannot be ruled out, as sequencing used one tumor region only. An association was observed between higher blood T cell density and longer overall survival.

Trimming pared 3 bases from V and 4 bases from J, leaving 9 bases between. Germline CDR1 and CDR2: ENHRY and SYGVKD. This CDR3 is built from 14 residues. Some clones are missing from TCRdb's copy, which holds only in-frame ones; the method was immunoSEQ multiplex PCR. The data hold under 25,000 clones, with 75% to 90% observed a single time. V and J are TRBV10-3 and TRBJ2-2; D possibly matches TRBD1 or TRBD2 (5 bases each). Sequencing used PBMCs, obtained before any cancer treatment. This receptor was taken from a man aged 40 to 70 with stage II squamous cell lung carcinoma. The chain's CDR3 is CAISEAGATGELFF. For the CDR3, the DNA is TGTGCCATCAGTGAAGCCGGGGCCACCGGGGAGCTGTTTTTT.